Each of the 29 T cell receptor beta chains below was sequenced from the same sample in a study of cytomegalovirus exposure and HLA in healthy donors. The PCR employed 60 Vbeta primers together with 13 Jbeta primers. Profiling relied on immunoSEQ multiplex PCR, and the TCRdb table lists in-frame clones only, not all of them. The sample carries about 98,000 clones, 55% to 75% recorded once. Material for sequencing was PBMCs. The receptors were sampled from a man aged 45-60 years in good health and CMV-seronegative.

This clone appeared a few times. The gene calls are TRBV6-5 and TRBJ2-3, with D possibly being TRBD2 (5 bases). The CDR3 is made up of 15 amino acids. Between the trimmed V and J ends, which lost 6 bases and 4 bases, there was a span of 17 bases. Looked up from germline, CDR1 is MNHEY and CDR2 is SVGAGI. The CDR3 sequence is CASSRTGNGPDTQYF. The CDR3 bases are TGTGCCAGCAGCCGTACGGGGAATGGGCCAGATACGCAGTATTTT.

This rearrangement joins TRBV5-6 to TRBJ2-1, with a tentative D call TRBD2 (6 bases). The CDR3 length is 17 residues. Per the germline V gene, CDR1 is SGHDT and CDR2 is YYEEEE. V was pared by 0 bases and J by 10 bases, with 23 bases between. The CDR3 sequence is CASSLGGGDPDLNEQFF. CDR3 sequence (DNA): TGTGCCAGCAGCTTGGGTGGCGGGGATCCGGACCTAAACGAGCAGTTCTTC.

The chain has TRBV28 and TRBJ1-1; weak D call: TRBD1 (6 bases). CDR1 and CDR2 (germline): MDHEN, SYDVKM. Deletions cut 2 bases from V and 11 bases from J, with 18 bases between. This CDR3 contains 14 residues. The CDR3 spells CASSLGGSGQGAFF. In DNA, the CDR3 is TGTGCCAGCAGTTTAGGGGGCTCCGGCCAGGGGGCTTTCTTT.

This chain joins TRBV7-2 and TRBJ1-5; 8 nucleotides line up with TRBD1. The CDR3 covers 14 residues. Germline V gene data show CDR1 as SGHTA and CDR2 as FQGNSA. V dropped 6 bases and J dropped 6; count of bases not matched to a gene: 7. The CDR3 spells CASSTQGAAQPQHF. The CDR3, as DNA: TGTGCCAGCAGTACCCAGGGGGCGGCTCAGCCCCAGCATTTT.

The V gene is TRBV7-2, the J gene TRBJ1-1, with D possibly being TRBD1 (6 bases). This CDR3 comprises 14 residues. V was clipped by 3 bases and J by 5 bases, with 13 bases between them. From germline, CDR1 is SGHTA and CDR2 FQGNSA. This chain's CDR3 is CASSFYRDETEAFF. In DNA form, the CDR3 reads TGTGCCAGCAGCTTCTACAGGGACGAGACTGAAGCTTTCTTT.

This chain joins TRBV30 and TRBJ2-3; no clear D gene. This CDR3 comprises 13 residues. Germline loops: CDR1 GTSNPN, CDR2 SVGIG (reference sequence). V shed 1 base and J shed 3 bases, with 8 bases lying between them. The CDR3 bases are TGTGCCTGGAGTGCAATCCAGACAGATACGCAGTATTTT. This codes for CAWSAIQTDTQYF.

V is TRBV14 and J is TRBJ2-3; unclear D gene. The CDR3 contains 14 residues. Germline V gene sequence: CDR1 SGHDN, CDR2 FVKESK. V dropped 3 bases and J dropped 4 bases, with 11 bases sitting between them. CDR3 in DNA: TGTGCCAGCAGCCACCTCCCAGGCGCAGATACGCAGTATTTT. Translation gives CASSHLPGADTQYF. Together with reference TRBV14 and TRBJ2-3, the CDR3 gives the full variable domain: EAGVTQFPSHSVIEKGQTVTLRCDPISGHDNLYWYRRVMGKEIKFLLHFVKESKQDESGMPNNRFLAERTGGTYSTLKVQPAELEDSGVYFCASSHLPGADTQYFGPGTRLTVL.

The chain employs TRBV27 and TRBJ2-3, with 10 bases that match TRBD2. Trimming removed 7 bases from V and 4 bases from J; junction bases left unmatched: 11. Germline-derived CDR1 and CDR2 are MNHEY and SMNVEV (reference sequence). The CDR3 sequence is 16 residues long. The CDR3 DNA reads as TGTGCCAGCAAGCGGAGCGGGGGGGGAGGGGCAGATACGCAGTATTTT. Translated, it gives CASKRSGGGGADTQYF.

On this clone: At one of its ends the junction is not consistent with the germline gene, which may arise from a read error. The rearrangement joins TRBV7-7 to TRBJ2-4; D possibly corresponds to TRBD1 (5 bases). Germline V gives CDR1 SSHAT, CDR2 FNYEAQ (reference sequence). The CDR3 covers 16 residues. CDR3: CASTTDITRAKNIQYF. The CDR3 bases are TGTGCTAGCACTACGGACATTACCCGGGCCAAAAACATTCAGTACTTC. Variable domain in full (rest from reference TRBV7-7 and TRBJ2-4): GAGVSQSPRYKVTKRGQDVTLRCDPISSHATLYWYQQALGQGPEFLTYFNYEAQPDKSGLPSDRFSAERPEGSISTLTIQRTEQRDSAMYRCASTTDITRAKNIQYFGAGTRLSVL.

The chain uses TRBV7-8 and TRBJ2-7, with D perhaps matching TRBD1 (6 bases). Germline CDR1 reads SGHVS; CDR2 reads FQNEAQ. Trimming stripped 5 bases from V and 4 bases from J, with 12 bases between. The CDR3 totals 13 residues. Here the CDR3 DNA reads TGTGCCAGCAGCCGACAGGCACTGTACGAGCAGTACTTC. Translating gives CASSRQALYEQYF.

The rearrangement links TRBV27 to TRBJ2-7; 7 bases agree with TRBD2. The CDR3 has 18 amino acids. Germline values: CDR1 MNHEY, CDR2 SMNVEV (reference sequence). Losses at the gene ends were 2 bases for V and 3 bases for J; bases not matched to a gene: 16. This CDR3 reads CASSLHESWGRAVYEQYF. CDR3 nucleotide sequence: TGTGCCAGCAGTTTACACGAATCGTGGGGGAGGGCGGTCTACGAGCAGTACTTC.

This clone was seen a handful of times. The chain carries TRBV7-6 and TRBJ2-7; 7 bases are a match to TRBD2. The CDR3 has 15 amino acids. Unmatched junction bases numbered 9, after V lost 7 bases and J lost 0 bases. CDR1 and CDR2 (germline): SGHVS, FNYEAQ. The CDR3 DNA is TGTGCCAGCACCCCGAGGCGGGAGCGCTCCTACGAGCAGTACTTC. Its protein is CASTPRRERSYEQYF.

This clone has more than one count but fewer than ten. The J gene is TRBJ2-2, the V gene TRBV5-4; the D gene is possibly TRBD1 (5 bases). The CDR3 loop spans 17 amino acids. The V gene lost 0 bases and the J gene lost 1 base, with 13 bases spanning the gap. The germline V gene encodes CDR1 SGHNT and CDR2 YYREEE (reference sequence). The CDR3 spells CASSLAPDRGNTGELFF. CDR3 sequence (DNA): TGTGCCAGCAGCTTGGCCCCCGACAGAGGGAACACCGGGGAGCTGTTTTTT. Supplemented by reference TRBV5-4 and TRBJ2-2, the full variable domain reads ETGVTQSPTHLIKTRGQQVTLRCSSQSGHNTVSWYQQALGQGPQFIFQYYREEENGRGNFPPRFSGLQFPNYSSELNVNALELDDSALYLCASSLAPDRGNTGELFFGEGSRLTVL.

The chain carries TRBV29-1 and TRBJ1-5; TRBD1 might be the D (5 bases). V was shortened by 7 bases and J by 3 bases, with 13 bases between the two germline ends. Germline V lookup: CDR1 SQVTM, CDR2 ANQGSEA. The CDR3 extends over 13 amino acids. The CDR3 sequence is CSDPTESNQPQHF. The CDR3 DNA is TGCAGCGACCCGACAGAATCCAATCAGCCCCAGCATTTT.

V and J are TRBV28 and TRBJ2-3, with 9 bases that match TRBD1. V gave up 5 bases and J gave up 3 bases; unmatched junction bases: 9. The CDR3 runs to 16 residues. The germline CDR1 and CDR2 sequences are MDHEN and SYDVKM. The CDR3 DNA reads as TGTGCCAGCAGTCCAGCCGGGACAGGGAAGACAGATACGCAGTATTTT. Its protein is CASSPAGTGKTDTQYF.

The chain carries TRBV29-1 and TRBJ2-7; TRBD2 is a possible D gene (5 bases). The CDR3 is 12 amino acids. Germline-derived CDR1 and CDR2 are SQVTM and ANQGSEA. The V end was cut by 6 bases, the J end by 4 bases, with 13 bases between. The CDR3 reads CSVLRGAYEQYF. The DNA of the CDR3 is TGCAGCGTCCTACGGGGTGCTTACGAGCAGTACTTC.

The CDR3: CASSPPGQGVREQYF. The DNA of the CDR3 is TGTGCCAGCAGTCCCCCGGGACAGGGAGTCCGCGAGCAGTACTTC. The chain employs TRBV2 and TRBJ2-5; 9 bases align to TRBD1. The J call may be wrong; the DNA end is better matched by TRBJ2-7. Germline V gene lookup returns CDR1 SNHLY and CDR2 FYNNEI. This CDR3 has 15 residues.

The chain employs TRBV9 and TRBJ2-3; possible D gene TRBD2, 7 bases. Per the germline V gene, CDR1 is SGDLS and CDR2 is YYNGEE. The ends were cut back, 6 bases at V and 5 bases at J, with 16 bases in the middle. The CDR3 sequence is 14 residues long. The CDR3 spells CASTKGGAVDTQYF. CDR3 nucleotide sequence: TGTGCCAGCACCAAAGGGGGGGCGGTAGATACGCAGTATTTT.

The chain uses TRBV4-3 and TRBJ1-1; possibly TRBD1 for D (6 bases). The CDR3 runs 15 residues. Trimming removed 0 bases at V and 4 bases at J, with 12 bases between. Per the germline V gene, CDR1 is LGHNA and CDR2 is YSLEER. CDR3 bases: TGCGCCAGCAGCCAAGATGGGGGGGCCGGCACTGAAGCTTTCTTT. Protein sequence: CASSQDGGAGTEAFF.

This clone has only one observation. This chain connects TRBV29-1 to TRBJ2-7; 7 bases line up with TRBD1. The CDR3 consists of 15 residues. Germline CDR1 SQVTM, CDR2 ANQGSEA. In DNA, the CDR3 is TGCAGTCAGGAAGGGCGGAGAGGGGGCCTCTACGAGCAGTACTTC. Amino acid sequence: CSQEGRRGGLYEQYF.

This clone was recorded once. The genes are TRBV29-1 and TRBJ1-1; tentative D call: TRBD1 (5 bases). V was clipped by 6 bases and J by 1 base, with 15 bases between them. Germline V gives CDR1 SQVTM, CDR2 ANQGSEA. The CDR3 runs 14 residues. The CDR3 loop is CSVTGRARNTEAFF. CDR3 coding DNA: TGCAGCGTAACAGGAAGGGCGAGGAACACTGAAGCTTTCTTT.

The rearrangement links TRBV29-1 to TRBJ1-2; D is perhaps TRBD1 (5 bases). V was trimmed by 3 bases and J by 4 bases, leaving 18 bases between them. The CDR3 totals 15 residues. Germline CDR1 reads SQVTM; CDR2 reads ANQGSEA. The CDR3 spells CSVEDPRDIGYGYTF. The CDR3 DNA is TGCAGCGTTGAGGACCCCAGGGATATTGGCTATGGCTACACCTTC.

The genes are TRBV11-2 and TRBJ1-2; 9 bases agree with TRBD1. Germline assignment: CDR1 SGHAT and CDR2 FQNNGV. The V segment lost 1 base and the J segment 2 bases; nucleotides outside the gene matches: 11. This CDR3 has 18 amino acids. CDR3 sequence reads: CASSLVRLWGQGNYGYTF. DNA of the CDR3: TGTGCCAGCAGCTTAGTTCGCTTGTGGGGACAGGGAAACTATGGCTACACCTTC. Supplemented by reference TRBV11-2 and TRBJ1-2, the full variable domain reads EAGVAQSPRYKIIEKRQSVAFWCNPISGHATLYWYQQILGQGPKLLIQFQNNGVVDDSQLPKDRFSAERLKGVDSTLKIQPAKLEDSAVYLCASSLVRLWGQGNYGYTFGSGTRLTVV.

The chain employs TRBV7-2 and TRBJ2-1; 7 bases line up with TRBD1. With 5 bases clipped from V and 2 bases from J, the junction kept 9 bases outside the gene matches. CDR3 length: 16 amino acids. Germline lookup yields CDR1 SGHTA and CDR2 FQGNSA. DNA for the CDR3: TGTGCCAGCAGCCGGACAGGCGGAAACACCTACAATGAGCAGTTCTTC. This encodes CASSRTGGNTYNEQFF.

The chain employs TRBV5-1 and TRBJ2-5, with D possibly TRBD2 on 6 matching bases. Germline V CDR1 and CDR2: SGHRS, YFSETQ. This CDR3 spans 14 amino acids. Trimming shortened V by 4 bases and J by 5 bases, and 15 bases separated the two germline ends. CDR3 sequence: CASSLRELGETQYF. DNA of the CDR3: TGCGCCAGCAGCCTCCGGGAGTTAGGGGAGACCCAGTACTTC.

This clone was seen a single time. The chain joins TRBV2 to TRBJ2-1; no clear D. The CDR3 is 13 amino acids. V lost 6 bases and J lost 0, with 6 bases in between. Germline values: CDR1 SNHLY, CDR2 FYNNEI. CDR3 amino acids: CASRISSYNEQFF. For the CDR3, the DNA is TGTGCCAGCAGGATTAGCTCCTACAATGAGCAGTTCTTC.

This clone turned up a few times. The rearrangement joins TRBV6-5 to TRBJ2-1; possible D gene TRBD2, 6 bases. The V gene lost 5 bases and the J gene lost 1 base, with 12 bases spanning the gap. Germline CDR1 reads MNHEY; CDR2 reads SVGAGI. The CDR3 consists of 15 residues. This CDR3 reads CASSRGFMSYNEQFF. CDR3 in DNA: TGTGCCAGCAGTCGGGGGTTCATGTCCTACAATGAGCAGTTCTTC.

This clone has just a few counts. V is TRBV5-1 and J is TRBJ1-6; 7 bases are a match to TRBD1. CDR3 length: 14 residues. V gave up 1 base and J gave up 8 bases; unmatched junction bases: 3. Germline CDR1 is SGHRS and CDR2 is YFSETQ. The CDR3: CASSLLGTDSPLHF. CDR3 DNA sequence: TGCGCCAGCAGCTTGTTGGGGACAGATTCACCCCTCCACTTT.

This clone was seen a few times. The CDR3 protein is CASSLSRLAGGLDTGELFF. The CDR3 bases are TGTGCCAGCAGCCTAAGTCGGCTAGCGGGGGGTCTCGACACCGGGGAGCTGTTTTTT. V and J are TRBV5-8 and TRBJ2-2; 11 bases are a match to TRBD2. V shed 4 bases and J 3 bases; nucleotides not matched to a gene: 14. CDR1 is SGHTS, CDR2 YDEGEE, per germline. The CDR3 length is 19 residues.